These T cell receptor beta chains were read from a single sample in a study of regulatory T cells in long-lasting Graves disease. Using its own MiXCR run on the multiplex PCR reads, TCRdb lists one record per CDR3 protein. The sample contains nearly 350,000 distinct CDR3 sequences, roughly a fifth of which appear only once. This specimen consisted of peripheral blood mononuclear cells (PBMCs), obtained when the disease was refractory, from a patient treated with antithyroid drugs. The receptors here all came from a female donor with Graves disease. The CDR3 runs from the conserved cysteine through the conserved F or W. The D gene is left open where the match is weak. Not all rows give a size; the values are once, few, many and, for expanded clones, a class.

CASSKRQGFYEQYF	TGTGCCAGTAGTAAACGACAGGGATTCTACGAGCAGTACTTC	TRBV19	TRBD1	.	TRBJ2-7
CASSYEDATEQYF	TGTGCCAGCAGTTACGAGGACGCTACCGAGCAGTACTTC	TRBV6-2/TRBV6-3	.	few	TRBJ2-7
CASSNRDSGANVLTF	TGTGCCAGCAGCAACAGGGATTCTGGGGCCAACGTCCTGACTTTC	TRBV5-5	.	few	TRBJ2-6
CASSDRLDRGRRAKNIQYF	TGTGCCAGCAGTGATAGGCTGGACAGGGGACGCCGAGCCAAAAACATTCAGTACTTC	TRBV2	TRBD1	many	TRBJ2-4
CASSGSGGNYGYTF	TGTGCCAGCAGCGGTTCAGGGGGAAACTATGGCTACACCTTC	TRBV7-2	TRBD1	many	TRBJ1-2
CASSGGAVQQRNNYGYTF	TGTGCCAGCAGCGGTGGGGCCGTTCAACAGAGAAATAACTATGGCTACACCTTC	TRBV7-2	.	few	TRBJ1-2
CSASRGSNQPQHF	TGCAGTGCTTCCCGAGGGAGCAATCAGCCCCAGCATTTT	TRBV20-1	.	.	TRBJ1-5
CSAARTEKETQYF	TGCAGTGCCGCCCGCACAGAGAAAGAGACCCAGTACTTC	TRBV20-1	.	few	TRBJ2-5
CASSFTVEDGDYEQYF	TGTGCCAGCAGTTTCACCGTGGAGGACGGGGATTACGAGCAGTACTTC	TRBV6-9	.	many	TRBJ2-7
CATSRERTGSYEQYF	TGTGCCACCAGCAGGGAGCGGACAGGCTCCTACGAGCAGTACTTC	TRBV15	TRBD1	.	TRBJ2-7
CASSHAGLGETQYF	TGTGCCAGCAGTCACGCGGGGCTCGGAGAGACCCAGTACTTC	TRBV3-1	.	few	TRBJ2-5
CASSPRISGYNEQFF	TGTGCCAGCAGCCCGAGGATTAGCGGCTACAATGAGCAGTTCTTC	TRBV11-2	.	.	TRBJ2-1
CSARDRDGAYEQYF	TGCAGTGCTAGAGACAGGGACGGAGCCTACGAGCAGTACTTC	TRBV20-1	.	.	TRBJ2-7
CATGPDVNTEAFF	TGTGCCACCGGACCGGACGTGAACACTGAAGCTTTCTTT	TRBV10-3	.	few	TRBJ1-1
CASSHAATDTQYF	TGTGCCAGCAGCCACGCTGCTACAGATACGCAGTATTTT	TRBV3-1	.	.	TRBJ2-3
CASSLGSRDTQYF	TGTGCCAGCAGTTTAGGAAGCAGAGATACGCAGTATTTT	TRBV12-3/TRBV12-4	.	.	TRBJ2-3
CASSVGGNENYGYTF	TGTGCCAGCAGCGTAGGGGGAAATGAGAACTATGGCTACACCTTC	TRBV9	.	.	TRBJ1-2
CASSPRDLSTEAFF	TGCGCCAGCAGCCCCAGGGACTTGAGCACTGAAGCTTTCTTT	TRBV4-1	.	.	TRBJ1-1
CASRPSETGANYGYTF	TGTGCCAGCAGACCCTCCGAGACAGGTGCTAACTATGGCTACACCTTC	TRBV7-2	.	few	TRBJ1-2
CASTTQGRNIQYF	TGTGCCAGCACCACGCAAGGGCGGAACATTCAGTACTTC	TRBV7-9	.	few	TRBJ2-4
CASSLNVLETQYF	TGTGCCAGCAGCTTGAACGTATTGGAGACCCAGTACTTC	TRBV7-3	.	many	TRBJ2-5
CSARDAGTATYEQYF	TGCAGTGCTAGAGATGCCGGGACAGCGACCTACGAGCAGTACTTC	TRBV20-1	TRBD1	.	TRBJ2-7
CASGRTSGGFQETQYF	TGCGCCAGCGGCCGGACTAGCGGGGGTTTCCAAGAGACCCAGTACTTC	TRBV10-2	TRBD2	.	TRBJ2-5